What follows are 6 T cell receptor beta chains derived from one specimen sequenced in a study of shared clonotypes between healthy human individuals. Positive CCR7 selection of CD45RO-negative cells yielded the naive CD8 cells, and terminally differentiated effector memory CD45RA+ cells were excluded. The method was immunoSEQ multiplex PCR; TCRdb's version includes in-frame clones alone and lacks a portion of them. The data show millions of clones, under 95% seen once. Sequencing was performed on naive CD8+ T cells from PBMCs. These TCRs come from a man younger than 35 in good health. Some clones in this sample may be carry-over from other donors' samples.

In its sample, this clone was seen once. The chain carries TRBV4-1 and TRBJ2-3, with D perhaps TRBD2 (5 bases). The germline V and J ends were trimmed by 0 bases and 6 bases, with 10 bases remaining between them. In germline, CDR1 is MGHRA, CDR2 YSYEKL. This CDR3 spans 14 amino acids. The DNA of the CDR3 is TGCGCCAGCAGCCAAGAGTGGCCGGGGGATACGCAGTATTTT. Translated: CASSQEWPGDTQYF.

The chain carries TRBV28 and TRBJ1-5, with D possibly TRBD1 on 6 matching bases. CDR1 and CDR2 (germline): MDHEN, SYDVKM. V shed 2 bases and J shed 0 bases, with 17 bases lying between them. CDR3 length: 18 amino acids. This CDR3 reads CASSLGRRTASSNQPQHF. DNA of the CDR3: TGTGCCAGCAGTTTAGGTCGTAGGACAGCCTCTAGCAATCAGCCCCAGCATTTT. The whole variable domain, filled in from reference TRBV28 and TRBJ1-5, reads DVKVTQSSRYLVKRTGEKVFLECVQDMDHENMFWYRQDPGLGLRLIYFSYDVKMKEKGDIPEGYSVSREKKERFSLILESASTNQTSMYLCASSLGRRTASSNQPQHFGDGTRLSIL.

The chain links TRBV2 to TRBJ2-3; TRBD1 aligns across 7 bases. This CDR3 has 15 residues. Germline CDR1 reads SNHLY; CDR2 reads FYNNEI. The V gene end was trimmed by 1 base and the J gene end by 3 bases; junction bases not matched to a gene: 4. The CDR3 DNA follows: TGTGCCAGCAGTGAAGGTCCAGGGGGAACAGATACGCAGTATTTT. It encodes CASSEGPGGTDTQYF.

CDR3 sequence reads: CASREPPRVAGESEQFF. CDR3 DNA: TGTGCCAGCCGAGAGCCCCCTAGAGTAGCGGGAGAATCTGAGCAGTTCTTC. J is TRBJ2-1 and V is TRBV19; 9 bases line up with TRBD2. The CDR3 totals 17 residues. The ends lost 9 bases at V and 9 bases at J; junction bases unmatched: 21. Germline V lookup: CDR1 LNHDA, CDR2 SQIVND (reference sequence).

The J gene is TRBJ2-1, the V gene TRBV28; D is tentatively TRBD1 or TRBD2 (5 bases each). Deletions cut 5 bases from V and 9 bases from J, with 17 bases between. CDR1 is MDHEN, CDR2 SYDVKM, per germline. CDR3 length: 14 amino acids. The CDR3 sequence is CASSIGTLEGEQFF. The DNA for the CDR3 is TGTGCCAGCAGTATTGGGACCCTTGAGGGTGAGCAGTTCTTC.

A single count supports this clone. V and J are TRBV5-4 and TRBJ2-1, with 11 nucleotides matching TRBD2. After removal of 0 bases from V and 10 bases from J, the junction contained 9 bases not matched to a gene. The CDR3 has 16 residues. The germline gives CDR1 SGHNT, CDR2 YYREEE (reference sequence). The CDR3 nucleotides read TGTGCCAGCAGCTTGGGACTAGCGGGACTTGAGGACGAGCAGTTCTTC. This codes for CASSLGLAGLEDEQFF.